These 30 T cell receptor beta chains share one sample of origin, sequenced in a study of shared clonotypes between healthy human individuals. Libraries were prepared by immunoSEQ multiplex PCR; TCRdb keeps only in-frame clonotypes and omits some of them. The top ten hold more than 10% of the sample, which has roughly 480,000 clones, 79% seen once. The sample taken for sequencing was PBMCs. All receptors derive from a woman between 40 and 55 years old in good health. Some clones in this sample may be carry-over from other donors' samples.

The chain combines TRBV28 with TRBJ2-4, with TRBD1 matching 7 bases. This CDR3 has 14 amino acids. V dropped 6 bases and J dropped 6; count of bases not matched to a gene: 8. CDR1 is MDHEN, CDR2 SYDVKM, per germline. CDR3 nucleotide sequence: TGTGCCAGCAGAGACAGGGAAGATAGAAACATTCAGTACTTC. Amino acids: CASRDREDRNIQYF.

The chain links TRBV5-1 to TRBJ2-1, with D possibly TRBD1 on 5 matching bases. Germline loops: CDR1 SGHRS, CDR2 YFSETQ. V lost 0 bases and J lost 0, with 7 bases in between. CDR3 length equals 15 residues. The CDR3 here is CASSLEGASYNEQFF. As DNA, the CDR3 is TGCGCCAGCAGCTTGGAAGGGGCCTCCTACAATGAGCAGTTCTTC.

The genes are TRBV2 and TRBJ1-5; D is perhaps TRBD1 (5 bases). Trimming took 8 bases from V and 0 from J, leaving 17 bases between them. Germline CDR1 reads SNHLY; CDR2 reads FYNNEI. The CDR3 has 16 residues. In DNA form, the CDR3 reads TGTGCCAGCGGAAAAGTGGGGACGGGTAGCAATCAGCCCCAGCATTTT. This gives the protein CASGKVGTGSNQPQHF.

The chain employs TRBV6-1 and TRBJ2-7; 8 bases map to TRBD1. The V and J ends lost 7 bases and 4 bases, in that order; junction bases with no gene match: 12. The CDR3 sequence is 15 residues long. Looked up from germline, CDR1 is MNHNS and CDR2 is SASEGT. As DNA, the CDR3 is TGTGCCAGCACACCGGGGACAGGCCTACTTTACGAGCAGTACTTC. It encodes CASTPGTGLLYEQYF.

In its sample, this clone was seen once. The chain is built from TRBV7-2 and TRBJ1-1; 9 bases agree with TRBD1. The germline V gene has CDR1 SGHTA and CDR2 FQGNSA. The ends lost 6 bases at V and 3 bases at J; junction bases unmatched: 5. The CDR3 loop spans 14 amino acids. CDR3 DNA sequence: TGTGCCAGCAGACTTACAGGGGGCTACACTGAAGCTTTCTTT. Residues: CASRLTGGYTEAFF.

This chain uses TRBV5-6 with TRBJ1-4, with TRBD1 as a possible D gene (5 bases). The CDR3 length is 15 residues. From germline, CDR1 is SGHDT and CDR2 YYEEEE. V was trimmed by 3 bases and J by 3 bases, leaving 12 bases between them. CDR3 sequence reads: CASSWGPGANEKLFF. The CDR3, as DNA: TGTGCCAGCAGCTGGGGCCCCGGGGCTAATGAAAAACTGTTTTTT. The full variable domain, its missing parts supplied by reference TRBV5-6 and TRBJ1-4, is DAGVTQSPTHLIKTRGQQVTLRCSPKSGHDTVSWYQQALGQGPQFIFQYYEEEERQRGNFPDRFSGHQFPNYSSELNVNALLLGDSALYLCASSWGPGANEKLFFGSGTQLSVL.

This chain connects TRBV5-1 to TRBJ2-3; D is unclear. Per germline, CDR1 SGHRS and CDR2 YFSETQ. The CDR3 totals 14 residues. V was clipped by 4 bases and J by 5 bases, with 14 bases between them. CDR3 nucleotide sequence: TGCGCCAGCAGCGATGGTATGCCCCAAGATACGCAGTATTTT. This gives the protein CASSDGMPQDTQYF. The variable domain in full, with the rest retrieved from reference TRBV5-1 and TRBJ2-3, is KAGVTQTPRYLIKTRGQQVTLSCSPISGHRSVSWYQQTPGQGLQFLFEYFSETQRNKGNFPGRFSGRQFSNSRSEMNVSTLELGDSALYLCASSDGMPQDTQYFGPGTRLTVL.

This chain links TRBV19 with TRBJ2-2; D is undetermined. Germline CDR1 LNHDA, CDR2 SQIVND (reference sequence). There are 16 residues in the CDR3. V was shortened by 4 bases and J by 3 bases, with 15 bases between the two germline ends. The CDR3 reads CASSRRPGYDTGELFF. The CDR3 nucleotides are TGTGCCAGTAGTAGGCGGCCGGGCTATGACACCGGGGAGCTGTTTTTT.

The rearrangement uses TRBV5-1 and TRBJ2-3, with D possibly being TRBD1 or TRBD2 (5 bases each). Germline CDR1 SGHRS, CDR2 YFSETQ. V dropped 3 bases and J dropped 6 bases, with 17 bases sitting between them. CDR3 length: 15 residues. The CDR3 coding sequence is TGCGCCAGCAGCTCCGGGACGGTGGTTGGGGATACGCAGTATTTT. Its translation is CASSSGTVVGDTQYF.

This chain connects TRBV4-3 to TRBJ2-5, with D perhaps TRBD1 or TRBD2 (5 bases each). CDR3 length: 16 residues. The V gene lost 0 bases and the J gene lost 5 bases, with 16 bases spanning the gap. Looked up from germline, CDR1 is LGHNA and CDR2 is YSLEER. The CDR3 DNA reads TGCGCCAGCAGCCAAGATCGATCAGGGACGGGGGAGACCCAGTACTTC. Amino acid sequence: CASSQDRSGTGETQYF.

This chain links TRBV11-3 with TRBJ2-7; 8 positions agree with TRBD1. V dropped 6 bases and J dropped 6; count of bases not matched to a gene: 13. This CDR3 comprises 15 residues. CDR1 SGHNT and CDR2 YENEEA come from the germline V gene. This CDR3 reads CASSSGRQGISEQYF. Here the CDR3 DNA reads TGTGCCAGCAGTTCAGGGCGACAGGGGATTTCCGAGCAGTACTTC.

This clone was recorded at least ten times. The chain couples TRBV28 to TRBJ2-1; 7 bases are shared with TRBD2. Germline CDR1 MDHEN, CDR2 SYDVKM. V dropped 3 bases and J dropped 5; count of bases not matched to a gene: 7. The CDR3 extends over 15 amino acids. CDR3 in amino acids: CASSLFLAENNEQFF. The CDR3 DNA is TGTGCCAGCAGTTTGTTCCTAGCGGAGAACAATGAGCAGTTCTTC.

Notes on this clone: This specimen includes other DNA sequences encoding the same CDR3. The chain recombines TRBV29-1 with TRBJ1-3; D is undetermined. V lost 6 bases and J 3 bases, leaving 9 bases between the germline ends. This CDR3 is built from 12 residues. Germline CDR1 and CDR2: SQVTM and ANQGSEA. The CDR3 loop reads CSVVTSGNTIYF. The CDR3 region has the DNA TGCAGCGTCGTCACTAGTGGAAACACCATATATTTT.

V usage is TRBV27 and J usage is TRBJ2-7; 7 nucleotides match TRBD1. Trimming at V came to 8 bases and at J to 2 bases, leaving 9 bases not matched to a gene. The CDR3 has 14 amino acids. Germline values: CDR1 MNHEY, CDR2 SMNVEV (reference sequence). The CDR3 protein is CASYTGAPTYEQYF. Written as DNA, the CDR3 is TGTGCCAGCTACACAGGGGCTCCAACCTACGAGCAGTACTTC.

CDR3 DNA sequence: TGTGCCAGCAGTGAAGCGGGGGGATCTGGCTCCGGTTATGGCTACACCTTC. Its translation: CASSEAGGSGSGYGYTF. The V and J genes are TRBV6-1 and TRBJ1-2, with D possibly TRBD1 on 5 matching bases. Looked up from germline, CDR1 is MNHNS and CDR2 is SASEGT. V gave up 0 bases and J gave up 5 bases, with 19 bases separating them. This CDR3 region has 17 residues.

CDR3 in amino acids: CASSLLAGLNTEAFF. The CDR3 DNA follows: TGTGCCAGCAGTTTATTGGCAGGGTTGAACACTGAAGCTTTCTTT. This chain connects TRBV28 to TRBJ1-1, with a tentative D call TRBD1 (5 bases). V was cut by 1 base and J by 0 bases, with 9 bases left in between. Per germline, CDR1 MDHEN and CDR2 SYDVKM. The CDR3 contains 15 residues.

The gene calls are TRBV13 and TRBJ2-1, with TRBD2 matching 8 bases. The CDR3 has 13 residues. The ends lost 8 bases at V and 9 bases at J; junction bases unmatched: 9. Germline CDR1 and CDR2: PRHDT and FYEKMQ (reference sequence). The CDR3 region is CASGTGGVVEQFF. In DNA form, the CDR3 reads TGTGCCAGCGGAACGGGAGGGGTGGTTGAGCAGTTCTTC.

This clone has just one count. The chain links TRBV28 to TRBJ1-5, with TRBD1 identical over 8 bases. Germline values: CDR1 MDHEN, CDR2 SYDVKM. CDR3 length equals 13 residues. After removal of 3 bases from V and 7 bases from J, the junction contained 2 bases not matched to a gene. The CDR3 DNA sequence: TGTGCCAGCAGTTTCAGGGGGCGCCAGCCCCAGCATTTT. This encodes CASSFRGRQPQHF.

This sequence joins TRBV2 and TRBJ2-7, with 11 bases matching TRBD1. CDR1 SNHLY and CDR2 FYNNEI come from the germline V gene. V was clipped by 8 bases and J by 4 bases; unmatched bases: 7. This CDR3 is built from 14 residues. The CDR3, as DNA: TGTGCCAGCCAACCGGGACAGGGGGGGTACGAGCAGTACTTC. Translated: CASQPGQGGYEQYF.

A note on this clone: Additional DNA sequences in this sample encode the identical CDR3. As DNA, the CDR3 is TGTGCCTGGAGTGTATCGGGATACGAGCAGTACTTC. It codes for CAWSVSGYEQYF. V gene TRBV30 combines with J gene TRBJ2-7; weak D call: TRBD2 (5 bases). With 0 bases removed from V and 4 bases from J, the gap between germline ends came to 7 bases. CDR1 and CDR2 from the germline V gene are GTSNPN and SVGIG (reference sequence). This CDR3 region has 12 residues.

This sequence joins TRBV2 and TRBJ2-7; 7 bases are shared with TRBD1. CDR3 length: 12 amino acids. The V gene end was trimmed by 5 bases and the J gene end by 2 bases; junction bases not matched to a gene: 0. CDR1 SNHLY and CDR2 FYNNEI come from the germline V gene. Written as DNA, the CDR3 is TGTGCCAGCAGTACAGGGGCCTACGAGCAGTACTTC. It translates to CASSTGAYEQYF.

The chain has TRBV15 and TRBJ2-7, with unresolved D. V was clipped by 1 base and J by 1 base, with 8 bases between them. CDR3 length: 14 amino acids. Germline-derived CDR1 and CDR2 are LNHNV and YYDKDF (reference sequence). CDR3 sequence reads: CATSRGAVSYEQYF. In nucleotides, the CDR3 is TGTGCCACCAGCAGAGGGGCAGTATCCTACGAGCAGTACTTC.

This clone was counted ten times or more. Additional DNA sequences in this sample encode the identical CDR3. V and J are TRBV10-3 and TRBJ1-4; possibly TRBD1 for D (5 bases). This CDR3 has 14 amino acids. Germline CDR1 ENHRY, CDR2 SYGVKD. V shed 5 bases and J shed 7 bases, with 14 bases lying between them. CDR3: CAISTLPRGEKLFF. CDR3 nucleotides: TGTGCCATCAGTACTCTACCTAGGGGTGAAAAACTGTTTTTT.

This rearrangement joins TRBV27 to TRBJ1-4; D uncertain. Trimming took off 4 bases at V and 5 bases at J, with 14 bases between the two ends. CDR3 length equals 15 residues. CDR1 and CDR2 from the germline V gene are MNHEY and SMNVEV (reference sequence). Here the CDR3 DNA reads TGTGCCAGCAGTTCCCGTTTACGCCTGAATGAAAAACTGTTTTTT. Translation gives CASSSRLRLNEKLFF. Drawing the rest from reference TRBV27 and TRBJ1-4, the complete variable domain is EAQVTQNPRYLITVTGKKLTVTCSQNMNHEYMSWYRQDPGLGLRQIYYSMNVEVTDKGDVPEGYKVSRKEKRNFPLILESPSPNQTSLYFCASSSRLRLNEKLFFGSGTQLSVL.

The V and J genes are TRBV5-1 and TRBJ2-5; D not certain. V dropped 2 bases and J dropped 0 bases, with 8 bases sitting between them. CDR1 SGHRS and CDR2 YFSETQ come from the germline V gene. The CDR3 extends over 14 amino acids. The CDR3 DNA follows: TGCGCCAGCAGCTTTACAGCAGACCAAGAGACCCAGTACTTC. It translates to CASSFTADQETQYF.

The rearrangement joins TRBV27 to TRBJ2-5, with D maybe TRBD1 (5 bases). The germline V and J ends were trimmed by 3 bases and 7 bases, with 15 bases remaining between them. This CDR3 has 14 amino acids. Germline CDR1 is MNHEY and CDR2 is SMNVEV (reference sequence). This CDR3 is CASSFPDSLRTQYF. CDR3 in DNA: TGTGCCAGCAGTTTTCCCGACAGCCTACGGACCCAGTACTTC.

With regard to this clone: The identical CDR3 is also encoded by other nucleotide sequences in the sample. The chain employs TRBV18 and TRBJ1-5, with 9 bases identical to TRBD1. Germline V CDR1 and CDR2: KGHSH, LQKENI. V trimming: 6 bases; J trimming: 4 bases; junction bases outside the gene matches: 4. The CDR3 extends over 14 amino acids. The CDR3 spells CASSAGQGNQPQHF. CDR3 bases: TGTGCCAGCTCGGCGGGACAGGGTAATCAGCCCCAGCATTTT.

This clone was seen a single time. This chain joins TRBV28 and TRBJ1-4, with 10 bases fitting TRBD1. The CDR3 runs 13 residues. V gave up 8 bases and J gave up 5 bases; unmatched junction bases: 2. Germline V gives CDR1 MDHEN, CDR2 SYDVKM. The CDR3 nucleotides read TGTGCCAGCCTGGACAGGGGGAATGAAAAACTGTTTTTT. As protein: CASLDRGNEKLFF.

Note on this clone: The sample holds other DNA sequences that translate to the same CDR3. The chain carries TRBV5-4 and TRBJ1-2; TRBD1 matches 9 bases. V shed 4 bases, J shed 3 bases, and the junction held 4 bases outside the gene matches. This CDR3 has 14 amino acids. CDR1 is SGHNT, CDR2 YYREEE, per germline (reference sequence). The CDR3 here is CASSLGDRDYGYTF. The CDR3 nucleotides are TGTGCCAGCAGCCTGGGGGACAGGGACTATGGCTACACCTTC.

The chain couples TRBV19 to TRBJ2-7; D assignment may be TRBD1 or TRBD2 (6 bases each). The V gene lost 6 bases and the J gene lost 0 bases, with 18 bases spanning the gap. The CDR3 sequence is 16 residues long. CDR1 and CDR2 from the germline V gene are LNHDA and SQIVND (reference sequence). The CDR3, as DNA: TGTGCCAGTAGCCGGAGGGCGGAGGGGGACTCCTACGAGCAGTACTTC. Translated, it gives CASSRRAEGDSYEQYF.